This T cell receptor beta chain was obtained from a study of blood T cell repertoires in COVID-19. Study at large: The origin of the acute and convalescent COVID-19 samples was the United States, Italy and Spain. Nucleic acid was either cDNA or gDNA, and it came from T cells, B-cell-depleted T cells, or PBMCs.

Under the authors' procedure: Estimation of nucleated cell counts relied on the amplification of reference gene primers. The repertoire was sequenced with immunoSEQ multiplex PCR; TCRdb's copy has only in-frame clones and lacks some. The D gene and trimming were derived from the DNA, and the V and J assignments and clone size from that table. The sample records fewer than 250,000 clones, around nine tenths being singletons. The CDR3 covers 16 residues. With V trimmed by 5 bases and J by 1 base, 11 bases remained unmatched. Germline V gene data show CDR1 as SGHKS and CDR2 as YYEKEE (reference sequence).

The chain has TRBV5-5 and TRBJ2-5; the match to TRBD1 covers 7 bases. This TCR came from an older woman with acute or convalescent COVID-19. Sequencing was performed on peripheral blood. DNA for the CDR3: TGTGCCAGCAGTTCTAAACCCTGGGACAGCCAAGAGACCCAGTACTTC. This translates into CASSSKPWDSQETQYF.